This is a list of T cell receptor beta chains from one sample in a study of cytomegalovirus exposure and HLA in healthy donors. This table comes from immunoSEQ multiplex PCR, and its TCRdb copy is limited to in-frame clones, with some not included. Here the sample spans approximately 120,000 clones, 85% to 90% being singletons. Sequences were obtained from PBMCs. All receptors come from a woman younger than 30 in good health and CMV-seronegative. Both conserved end residues are trimmed from each CDR3. D genes are given only for firm matches.

d_gene	len	j_gene	v_gene	CDR3aa
NA	10	TRBJ2-7	TRBV5-1	ASSLRGIEQY
TRBD2	13	TRBJ2-3	TRBV6-4	ASSDEAGEADTQY
TRBD1	12	TRBJ1-3	TRBV28	ASSRDRAGNTIY
NA	15	TRBJ2-2	TRBV4-3	ASSRSRILTTTGELF
NA	11	TRBJ1-1	TRBV2	ASSETGITEAF
NA	12	TRBJ1-1	TRBV18	ATRENAMNTEAF
NA	13	TRBJ1-2	TRBV5-1	ASSQPDGGSYGYT
NA	12	TRBJ2-6	TRBV29-1	SVPAGTGANVLT
TRBD1	14	TRBJ1-4	TRBV7-6	ASSSSRQGVDEKLF
TRBD1	14	TRBJ2-7	TRBV2	ASSGDRDRASYEQY
NA	15	TRBJ2-3	TRBV9	ASSVGDSHSLADTQY
TRBD1	14	TRBJ2-7	TRBV18	ASSPNRDSGVKGQY
NA	11	TRBJ2-7	TRBV30	AWSVGLYGEQY
TRBD2	13	TRBJ2-1	TRBV6-5	ASRLSGSVHNEQF
NA	9	TRBJ1-2	TRBV30	AWSVQSTGL
TRBD2	11	TRBJ2-7	TRBV6-5	ASSYQRGGEQY
TRBD2	13	TRBJ2-1	TRBV7-3	ASSLRPSGKNEQF
NA	13	TRBJ1-4	TRBV6-1	ASSDRGFPNEKLF
NA	10	TRBJ1-4	TRBV18	ASSPNFEKLF
TRBD2	12	TRBJ2-1	TRBV30	AWSSGGSYNEQF
NA	11	TRBJ2-7	TRBV30	AWSGQFSYEQY
NA	11	TRBJ1-2	TRBV7-9	ASSLLQDLGYT
NA	13	TRBJ1-3	TRBV25-1	ASSGVGNSGNTIY
NA	11	TRBJ1-1	TRBV15	ATSRGRNTEAF
NA	14	TRBJ2-2	TRBV6-4	ASSDSSRGDTGELF
TRBD2	11	TRBJ2-7	TRBV19	ASSMAAGSEQY
TRBD2	15	TRBJ2-3	TRBV9	ASSVLAGGSRPDTQY
NA	12	TRBJ2-5	TRBV5-1	ASSEWGRQETQY
NA	15	TRBJ1-6	TRBV11-2	ASSLDPGLAWYSPLH
TRBD2	14	TRBJ2-1	TRBV27	ASSPLGLAGGYEQF
NA	10	TRBJ2-7	TRBV14	ASSPLTGEQY
TRBD2	13	TRBJ2-7	TRBV4-1	ASSHTSGLSYEQY
NA	14	TRBJ1-5	TRBV28	ASSSTGYISNQPQH
TRBD1	12	TRBJ2-7	TRBV30	AWSAGQGVDEQY
NA	13	TRBJ1-1	TRBV28	ASSPTSVYNPEAF
TRBD2	17	TRBJ2-5	TRBV9	ASSAIGLAGGRRQETQY
NA	11	TRBJ2-1	TRBV27	ASSFGRANEQF
TRBD1	15	TRBJ2-1	TRBV7-2	ASSPHSGTGSYNEQF
NA	11	TRBJ2-7	TRBV7-6	ASSLGLFYEQY
NA	17	TRBJ1-6	TRBV5-4	ASSLGVWQGSSYNSPLH
TRBD2	14	TRBJ2-1	TRBV15	ATSRGVTSGAPEQF
NA	11	TRBJ2-1	TRBV27	ASSLSRPGGQF
NA	10	TRBJ1-1	TRBV7-9	ASSLGAGEAF
TRBD2	13	TRBJ2-7	TRBV6-4	ASTRGSSGTYEQY
TRBD2	13	TRBJ2-5	TRBV5-8	ASTPGNSGGETQY
TRBD1	10	TRBJ1-1	TRBV19	ASTWDRAEAF
NA	11	TRBJ2-2	TRBV30	AWSPFYSGELF
NA	14	TRBJ2-5	TRBV5-1	ASSLGQTTILETQY
NA	11	TRBJ2-5	TRBV19	ASSASYQETQY
NA	14	TRBJ2-3	TRBV7-6	ASSLAGRNPTDTQY
TRBD2	13	TRBJ2-1	TRBV7-3	ASSFTGTTDNEQF
TRBD1	13	TRBJ2-5	TRBV7-6	ASSSNRGMTETQY
NA	10	TRBJ2-7	TRBV28	ASSQRVGGLY